One and the same sample provided the 8 T cell receptor beta chains below, sequenced in a study of T cells in Graves' hyperthyroidism and ophthalmopathy. The investigators amplified TCR beta CDR3 regions from RNA transcripts. The TCR CDR3 first-round RT-PCR relied on the HTBI primer set. TCRdb re-called the multiplex PCR reads with MiXCR, one entry per CDR3 protein. The data hold some 50,000 distinct CDR3 sequences, with roughly 50% observed a single time. The sequenced sample consisted of blood. The origin of the receptors is a woman aged 50 to 65 with Graves' ophthalmopathy.

This chain joins TRBV10-1 and TRBJ2-3, with TRBD2 matching over 14 bases. The V segment lost 0 bases and the J segment 2 bases; nucleotides outside the gene matches: 4. This CDR3 comprises 18 residues. Per the germline V gene, CDR1 is WNHNN and CDR2 is SYGVQD (reference sequence). The CDR3 region is CASSESRLAGGPTDTQYF. Written as DNA, the CDR3 is TGCGCCAGCAGTGAGTCGCGACTAGCGGGAGGGCCCACAGATACGCAGTATTTT.

In this sample, this clonotype turned up many times. The chain uses TRBV6-5 and TRBJ1-6, with D uncertain. Germline lookup yields CDR1 MNHEY and CDR2 SVGAGI. V shed 2 bases and J shed 5 bases, with 16 bases lying between them. The CDR3 length is 17 residues. This CDR3 reads CASSYVRIEGNNSPLHF. In DNA form, the CDR3 reads TGTGCCAGCAGTTACGTCCGGATCGAGGGAAATAATTCACCCCTCCACTTT.

This clonotype has a count of ten or more. J is TRBJ1-1 and V is TRBV20-1, with 7 bases identical to TRBD1. Germline CDR1 reads DFQATT; CDR2 reads SNEGSKA (reference sequence). With V trimmed by 5 bases and J by 0 bases, 6 bases remained unmatched. The CDR3 sequence is 14 residues long. The CDR3 is CSAGRTGMNTEAFF. The CDR3, as DNA: TGCAGTGCTGGAAGGACAGGAATGAACACTGAAGCTTTCTTT.

The rearrangement joins TRBV7-2 to TRBJ2-1; TRBD2 matches 11 bases. CDR3 size: 17 residues. Trimming cost V 5 bases and J 0 bases; bases outside gene matches: 6. The germline gives CDR1 SGHTA, CDR2 FQGNSA. In nucleotides, the CDR3 is TGTGCCAGCAGCCCCCGACTAGCGGGGAACTCCTACAATGAGCAGTTCTTC. Translation: CASSPRLAGNSYNEQFF.

This clonotype was counted a single time. A much larger clone lies one base from this, so it may be a read error. V is TRBV27 and J is TRBJ2-7; D is possibly TRBD2 (6 bases). There are 12 residues in the CDR3. The germline CDR1 and CDR2 sequences are MNHEY and SMNVEV (reference sequence). In DNA form, the CDR3 reads TGTGCCAGCAGTAGTGCGGGATACGGGCAGTACTTC. Its protein is CASSSAGYGQYF.

This clonotype was seen at least ten times. This CDR3 reads CASSQGRQNQPQHF. DNA of the CDR3: TGCGCCAGCAGCCAAGGGCGACAGAATCAGCCCCAGCATTTT. V gene TRBV4-1 combines with J gene TRBJ1-5; D is possibly TRBD1 (5 bases). V lost 1 base, J lost 4 bases, and 8 bases lay in between. Germline V gene sequence: CDR1 MGHRA, CDR2 YSYEKL. CDR3 size: 14 residues.

There are many counts of this clonotype. The V and J genes are TRBV3-1 and TRBJ2-7; D is unresolved. The CDR3 loop spans 13 amino acids. Germline loops: CDR1 LGHDT, CDR2 YNNKEL (reference sequence). The V and J ends lost 1 base and 7 bases respectively, with 11 bases between them. The CDR3: CASSQGARGEQYF. Written as DNA, the CDR3 is TGTGCCAGCAGCCAAGGGGCGCGTGGGGAGCAGTACTTC.

This chain connects TRBV5-4 to TRBJ2-7, with TRBD1 identical over 11 bases. V was clipped by 3 bases and J by 6 bases; unmatched bases: 5. CDR1 is SGHNT and CDR2 is YYREEE in the germline V gene (reference sequence). The CDR3 runs 14 residues. DNA of the CDR3: TGTGCCAGCAGCTCGCCGGACAGGGGGCGCGAGCAGTACTTC. It codes for CASSSPDRGREQYF.